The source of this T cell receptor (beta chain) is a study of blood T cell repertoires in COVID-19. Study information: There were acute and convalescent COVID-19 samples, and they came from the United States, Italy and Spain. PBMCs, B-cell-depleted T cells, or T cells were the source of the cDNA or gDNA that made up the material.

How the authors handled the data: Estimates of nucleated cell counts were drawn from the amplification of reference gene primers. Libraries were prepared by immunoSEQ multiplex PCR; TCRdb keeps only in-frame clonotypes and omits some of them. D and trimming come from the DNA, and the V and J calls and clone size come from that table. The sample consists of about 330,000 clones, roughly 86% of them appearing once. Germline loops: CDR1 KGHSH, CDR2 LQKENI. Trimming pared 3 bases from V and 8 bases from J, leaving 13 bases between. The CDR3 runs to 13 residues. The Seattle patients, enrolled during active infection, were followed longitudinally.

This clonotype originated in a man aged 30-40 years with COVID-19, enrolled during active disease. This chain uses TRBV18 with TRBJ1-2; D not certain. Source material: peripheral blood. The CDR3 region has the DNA TGTGCCAGCTCACCGTTAGCGGGAGGGGGCTACACCTTC. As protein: CASSPLAGGGYTF. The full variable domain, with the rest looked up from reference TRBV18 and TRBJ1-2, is NAGVMQNPRHLVRRRGQEARLRCSPMKGHSHVYWYRQLPEEGLKFMVYLQKENIIDESGMPKERFSAEFPKEGPSILRIQQVVRGDSAAYFCASSPLAGGGYTFGSGTRLTVV.